This is a list of T cell receptor beta chains from one sample in a study of vaccination effects on CD4 cells after COVID-19. Their antigen targets remain unknown. Clones were read by immunoSEQ multiplex PCR, and TCRdb kept only the in-frame ones, dropping some. The table includes some 65,000 clones, approximately 76% detected once. This sample comprised CD4+ T cells from PBMCs cultured with HCoV-NL63 spike peptides, obtained before COVID-19 vaccination. The receptor source for this set is a human donor who received a COVID-19 vaccine. Both conserved end residues are part of each CDR3. Each record gives: D gene, V gene, J gene, clone size, CDR3 DNA, CDR3 protein. The D gene is left open where the match is weak. The listing skips clone size in some rows; elsewhere it reads once, few, many or a size class.

d_gene: NA; v_gene: TRBV3-1/TRBV3-2; j_gene: TRBJ2-3; abundance: NA; CDR3nt: TGTGCCAGCAGCCTCCAATGGGGTGGGGCAGATACGCAGTATTTT; CDR3aa: CASSLQWGGADTQYF
d_gene: TRBD1; v_gene: TRBV3-1/TRBV3-2; j_gene: TRBJ1-2; abundance: NA; CDR3nt: TGTGCCAGCAGCCGGTTGGGACAGAACTATGGCTACACCTTC; CDR3aa: CASSRLGQNYGYTF
d_gene: NA; v_gene: TRBV4-1; j_gene: TRBJ2-1; abundance: NA; CDR3nt: TGCGCCAGCAGCCAAGTAGGGACTCTCAATGAGCAGTTCTTC; CDR3aa: CASSQVGTLNEQFF
d_gene: NA; v_gene: TRBV5-1; j_gene: TRBJ2-1; abundance: NA; CDR3nt: TGCGCCAGCAGCTTCCCGGGGGACTCGGAGCAGTTCTTC; CDR3aa: CASSFPGDSEQFF
d_gene: NA; v_gene: TRBV25-1; j_gene: TRBJ1-3; abundance: once; CDR3nt: TGTGCCAGCAGTGGGAGGGGAACCTCTGGAAACACCATATATTTT; CDR3aa: CASSGRGTSGNTIYF
d_gene: NA; v_gene: TRBV4-1; j_gene: TRBJ2-5; abundance: NA; CDR3nt: TGCGCCAGCAGCCAAGAAGAATGGGAGACCCAGTACTTC; CDR3aa: CASSQEEWETQYF
d_gene: TRBD1; v_gene: TRBV2; j_gene: TRBJ1-1; abundance: few; CDR3nt: TGTGCCAGCAGTGTAGACAGGGGTGCTGAAGCTTTCTTT; CDR3aa: CASSVDRGAEAFF
d_gene: NA; v_gene: TRBV10-1; j_gene: TRBJ1-1; abundance: NA; CDR3nt: TGCGCCAGCAGTGATCGGAGGAACACTGAAGCTTTCTTT; CDR3aa: CASSDRRNTEAFF
d_gene: NA; v_gene: TRBV6-1; j_gene: TRBJ1-5; abundance: NA; CDR3nt: TGTGCCAGCATTGAAACGGTTAATCAGCCCCAGCATTTT; CDR3aa: CASIETVNQPQHF
d_gene: NA; v_gene: TRBV6-5; j_gene: TRBJ1-1; abundance: NA; CDR3nt: TGTGCCAGCAGTAGAAAACAGGGCATGAACACTGAAGCTTTCTTT; CDR3aa: CASSRKQGMNTEAFF
d_gene: NA; v_gene: TRBV10-2; j_gene: TRBJ2-5; abundance: NA; CDR3nt: TGCGCCAGCAGTATGGCCAGTCTACAAGAGACCCAGTACTTC; CDR3aa: CASSMASLQETQYF
d_gene: TRBD1; v_gene: TRBV30; j_gene: TRBJ1-2; abundance: NA; CDR3nt: TGTGCCTGTACAGGGGGTAACTATGGCTACACCTTC; CDR3aa: CACTGGNYGYTF
d_gene: NA; v_gene: TRBV19; j_gene: TRBJ1-2; abundance: NA; CDR3nt: TGTGCCAGCCTGGAGGGGCTGGATGGCTACACCTTC; CDR3aa: CASLEGLDGYTF
d_gene: NA; v_gene: TRBV10-3; j_gene: TRBJ2-5; abundance: NA; CDR3nt: TGTGCCATCAGCCAGATTAATGGGCAAGAGACCCAGTACTTC; CDR3aa: CAISQINGQETQYF
d_gene: TRBD2; v_gene: TRBV4-1; j_gene: TRBJ2-1; abundance: few; CDR3nt: TGCGCCAGCAGCCCTGACCATAGCGGGGCTTTGGTCTTC; CDR3aa: CASSPDHSGALVF
d_gene: NA; v_gene: TRBV7-2; j_gene: TRBJ1-5; abundance: NA; CDR3nt: TGTGCCAGCAGCTTAGTCGGAACAGGCCTCAATCAGCCCCAGCATTTT; CDR3aa: CASSLVGTGLNQPQHF
d_gene: TRBD2; v_gene: TRBV10-2; j_gene: TRBJ2-1; abundance: NA; CDR3nt: TGCGCCAGCAGTGACCCGAGCGGGAGCTCCTACAATGAGCAGTTCTTC; CDR3aa: CASSDPSGSSYNEQFF
d_gene: TRBD2; v_gene: TRBV18; j_gene: TRBJ2-3; abundance: NA; CDR3nt: TGTGCCAGCTCACCAAGACTAGCGGGGGACCTATCGCTTAGCACAGATACGCAGTATTTT; CDR3aa: CASSPRLAGDLSLSTDTQYF
d_gene: NA; v_gene: TRBV2; j_gene: TRBJ1-5; abundance: few; CDR3nt: TGTGCCAGCACCCGCTCTGGCAATCAGCCCCAGCATTTT; CDR3aa: CASTRSGNQPQHF
d_gene: NA; v_gene: TRBV24-1; j_gene: TRBJ2-1; abundance: NA; CDR3nt: TGTGCCACCAGTGTGGAATGGGCCAATGAGCAGTTCTTC; CDR3aa: CATSVEWANEQFF
d_gene: TRBD1; v_gene: TRBV6-5; j_gene: TRBJ2-1; abundance: NA; CDR3nt: TGTGCCAGCAGTTACTTCAGACAGGGGCTTACCAATGAGCAGTTCTTC; CDR3aa: CASSYFRQGLTNEQFF
d_gene: NA; v_gene: TRBV6-5; j_gene: TRBJ2-3; abundance: NA; CDR3nt: TGTGCCAGCTATAGCGGTTCAGGGAATACGCAGTATTTT; CDR3aa: CASYSGSGNTQYF
d_gene: TRBD1; v_gene: TRBV7-9; j_gene: TRBJ2-1; abundance: NA; CDR3nt: TGTGCCAGCAGCTCCACCGGGACAGGGGGGAATGAGCAGTTCTTC; CDR3aa: CASSSTGTGGNEQFF
d_gene: TRBD2; v_gene: TRBV12-5; j_gene: TRBJ2-3; abundance: NA; CDR3nt: TGTGCTAGTGGTTTGAGCGGGGGGGGGAGCGGTGATACGCAGTATTTT; CDR3aa: CASGLSGGGSGDTQYF
d_gene: TRBD2; v_gene: TRBV2; j_gene: TRBJ2-5; abundance: NA; CDR3nt: TGTGCCAGCAGTCGACTAGCCCCGCAAGAGACCCAGTACTTC; CDR3aa: CASSRLAPQETQYF
d_gene: TRBD1; v_gene: TRBV10-3; j_gene: TRBJ1-1; abundance: NA; CDR3nt: TGTGCCATCAGTGGGGGCAGGGGGCTTTCGGTCACTGAAGCTTTCTTT; CDR3aa: CAISGGRGLSVTEAFF
d_gene: TRBD2; v_gene: TRBV2; j_gene: TRBJ2-1; abundance: NA; CDR3nt: TGTGCCAGCAGTTCCCAACTAGCGGGGGGGGTAAATGAGCAGTTCTTC; CDR3aa: CASSSQLAGGVNEQFF
d_gene: NA; v_gene: TRBV7-9; j_gene: TRBJ1-1; abundance: few; CDR3nt: TGTGCCAGCAGCTTGGGACAGAACACTGAAGCTTTCTTT; CDR3aa: CASSLGQNTEAFF
d_gene: NA; v_gene: TRBV18; j_gene: TRBJ1-1; abundance: NA; CDR3nt: TGTGCCAGCTCACGAACGGCGCGCACTGAAGCTTTCTTT; CDR3aa: CASSRTARTEAFF